The 10 T cell receptor beta chains below all came from one sample that was sequenced in a study of shared T cell receptors in the human thymus. The method was immunoSEQ multiplex PCR; TCRdb's version includes in-frame clones alone and lacks a portion of them. The table lists hundreds of thousands of clones, around 89% of them singletons. Separately, the same data were catalogued under a study of human thymus T cells.

The material sequenced was thymocytes. These receptor sequences come from a boy under two years old with a congenital heart defect.

This clone was counted a single time. In nucleotides, the CDR3 is TGTGCCAGCGGGAGCGGGAGCTCCTACAATGAGCAGTTCTTC. Protein sequence: CASGSGSSYNEQFF. The rearrangement uses TRBV6-5 and TRBJ2-1, with 8 nucleotides matching TRBD2. Looked up from germline, CDR1 is MNHEY and CDR2 is SVGAGI. The CDR3 has 14 residues. Trimming cost V 8 bases and J 0 bases; bases outside gene matches: 3.

The rearrangement joins TRBV4-3 to TRBJ2-1; 8 positions agree with TRBD2. Germline V gives CDR1 LGHNA, CDR2 YSLEER. CDR3 length equals 17 residues. V lost 3 bases to trimming and J lost 3 bases; unmatched junction nucleotides: 10. This chain's CDR3 is CASSHLRGREGYNEQFF. The DNA of the CDR3 is TGCGCCAGCAGCCATTTGAGGGGTCGGGAGGGCTACAATGAGCAGTTCTTC.

This rearrangement joins TRBV27 to TRBJ1-3, with a possible D match to TRBD1 (5 bases). The CDR3 runs 15 residues. CDR1 MNHEY and CDR2 SMNVEV come from the germline V gene (reference sequence). Trimming took 6 bases from V and 3 from J, leaving 15 bases between them. CDR3: CASSPGGAGGNTIYF. In DNA, the CDR3 is TGTGCCAGCAGCCCAGGCGGGGCCGGTGGAAACACCATATATTTT.

The chain recombines TRBV7-6 with TRBJ2-6; no firm D call. Trimming took off 8 bases at V and 2 bases at J, with 10 bases between the two ends. Germline assignment: CDR1 SGHVS and CDR2 FNYEAQ. The CDR3 length is 14 residues. The CDR3 coding sequence is TGTGCCAGCGGTGTGGCCCCTGGGGCCAACGTCCTGACTTTC. Amino acids: CASGVAPGANVLTF.

This chain uses TRBV27 with TRBJ2-5; 7 nucleotides match TRBD2. Germline assignment: CDR1 MNHEY and CDR2 SMNVEV (reference sequence). This CDR3 has 12 residues. V shed 5 bases and J 7 bases; nucleotides not matched to a gene: 4. In DNA, the CDR3 is TGTGCCAGCAGTGAAGGGAGGGGGACCCAGTACTTC. Its protein product is CASSEGRGTQYF.

This sequence joins TRBV15 and TRBJ2-7; TRBD2 matches 8 bases. The V and J ends lost 6 bases and 2 bases, in that order; junction bases with no gene match: 3. The CDR3 totals 13 residues. Germline V CDR1 and CDR2: LNHNV, YYDKDF (reference sequence). CDR3 protein: CATRAGGTYEQYF. Here the CDR3 DNA reads TGTGCCACCAGGGCGGGAGGTACCTACGAGCAGTACTTC.

This clone was detected a few times. The J gene is TRBJ1-3, the V gene TRBV19; 8 nucleotides match TRBD1. The CDR3 covers 16 residues. Germline CDR1 reads LNHDA; CDR2 reads SQIVND (reference sequence). V was pared by 5 bases and J by 0 bases, with 6 bases of the junction left unmatched. CDR3 loop: CASSPGQEGSGNTIYF. Written as DNA, the CDR3 is TGTGCCAGTAGTCCGGGACAGGAGGGCTCTGGAAACACCATATATTTT.

This clone was seen a few times. The V and J genes are TRBV14 and TRBJ2-7; maybe TRBD1 (7 bases). This CDR3 contains 14 residues. V shed 4 bases and J shed 3 bases, with 13 bases lying between them. Germline V lookup: CDR1 SGHDN, CDR2 FVKESK. The chain's CDR3 is CASSPMQGGYEQYF. The CDR3 nucleotides read TGTGCCAGCAGCCCGATGCAGGGGGGCTACGAGCAGTACTTC.

This clone turned up a few times. The chain couples TRBV28 to TRBJ1-5; the D gene is possibly TRBD1 (6 bases). The CDR3 has 14 amino acids. Germline-derived CDR1 and CDR2 are MDHEN and SYDVKM. The V gene lost 3 bases and the J gene lost 5 bases, with 11 bases spanning the gap. CDR3 nucleotides: TGTGCCAGCAGTTTGCGACAGGAAGATCAGCCCCAGCATTTT. Translating gives CASSLRQEDQPQHF. Drawing the rest from reference TRBV28 and TRBJ1-5, the complete variable domain is DVKVTQSSRYLVKRTGEKVFLECVQDMDHENMFWYRQDPGLGLRLIYFSYDVKMKEKGDIPEGYSVSREKKERFSLILESASTNQTSMYLCASSLRQEDQPQHFGDGTRLSIL.

V gene TRBV11-3 combines with J gene TRBJ2-7, with TRBD2 matching 9 bases. The CDR3 consists of 16 residues. V lost 5 bases, J lost 5 bases, and 13 bases stayed unmatched. CDR1 SGHNT and CDR2 YENEEA come from the germline V gene. The CDR3 here is CASSLRGTGTSNEQYF. The CDR3 coding sequence is TGTGCCAGCAGCCTTAGGGGAACCGGGACTAGCAACGAGCAGTACTTC.